This paragraph covers one TCR beta chain sequence. No antigen is known for it. An assay was performed, and its level was deep. The protocol was immunoSEQ multiplex PCR, while the TCRdb copy is restricted to in-frame clones and leaves out a portion. The repertoire has 150,000 to 200,000 clones, around 63% of them found once; the top ten carry over 9.5%. CDR1 and CDR2 from the germline V gene are MNHNS and SASEGT. The CDR3 spans 16 residues. V shed 2 bases and J shed 2 bases, with 15 bases lying between them. These data belong to a study of shared clonotypes between healthy human individuals. Points from the study as a whole: Apart from blood, nothing was sampled; tissue repertoires likely differ.

This sequence originates from a man aged 30-40 years in good health. V usage is TRBV6-1 and J usage is TRBJ1-2; D call uncertain. Sequences were obtained from memory CD4+ T cells sorted from blood. Subset: CD45RA-negative fraction. The CDR3 protein is CASSELSGQLNYGYTF. The CDR3 coding sequence is TGTGCCAGCAGTGAACTCTCCGGCCAGCTGAACTATGGCTACACCTTC.